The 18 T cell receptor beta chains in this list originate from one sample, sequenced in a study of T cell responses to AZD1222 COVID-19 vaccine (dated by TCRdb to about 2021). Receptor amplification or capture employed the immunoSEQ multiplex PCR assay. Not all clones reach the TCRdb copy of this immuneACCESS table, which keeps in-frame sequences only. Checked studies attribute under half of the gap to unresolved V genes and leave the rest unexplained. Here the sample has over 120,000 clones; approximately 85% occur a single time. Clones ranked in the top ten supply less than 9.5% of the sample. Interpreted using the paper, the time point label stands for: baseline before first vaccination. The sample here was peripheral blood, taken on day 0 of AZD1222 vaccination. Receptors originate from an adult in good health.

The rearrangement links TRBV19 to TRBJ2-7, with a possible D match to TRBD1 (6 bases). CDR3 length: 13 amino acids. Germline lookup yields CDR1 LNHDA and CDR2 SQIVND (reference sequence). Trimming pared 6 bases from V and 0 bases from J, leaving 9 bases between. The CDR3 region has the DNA TGTGCCAGTAGGACAGGCAACTCCTACGAGCAGTACTTC. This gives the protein CASRTGNSYEQYF.

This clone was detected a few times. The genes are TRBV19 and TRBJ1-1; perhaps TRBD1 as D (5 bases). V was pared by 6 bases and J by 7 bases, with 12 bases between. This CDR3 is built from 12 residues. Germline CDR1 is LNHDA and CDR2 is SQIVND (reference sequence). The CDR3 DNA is TGTGCCAGTAGAAAGGGGCCAGGTGAAGCTTTCTTT. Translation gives CASRKGPGEAFF.

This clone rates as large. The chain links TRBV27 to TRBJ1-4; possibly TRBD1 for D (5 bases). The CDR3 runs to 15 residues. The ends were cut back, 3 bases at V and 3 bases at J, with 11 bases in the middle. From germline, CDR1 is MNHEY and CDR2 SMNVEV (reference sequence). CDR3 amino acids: CASSLGESPNEKLFF. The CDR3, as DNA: TGTGCCAGCAGTTTGGGGGAAAGCCCTAATGAAAAACTGTTTTTT.

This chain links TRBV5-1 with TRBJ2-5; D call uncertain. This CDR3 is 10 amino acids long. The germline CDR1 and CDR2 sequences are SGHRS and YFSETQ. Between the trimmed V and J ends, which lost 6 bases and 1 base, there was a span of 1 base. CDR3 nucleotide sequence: TGCGCCAGCACCCAAGAGACCCAGTACTTC. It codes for CASTQETQYF. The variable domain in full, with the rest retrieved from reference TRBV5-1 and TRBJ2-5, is KAGVTQTPRYLIKTRGQQVTLSCSPISGHRSVSWYQQTPGQGLQFLFEYFSETQRNKGNFPGRFSGRQFSNSRSEMNVSTLELGDSALYLCASTQETQYFGPGTRLLVL.

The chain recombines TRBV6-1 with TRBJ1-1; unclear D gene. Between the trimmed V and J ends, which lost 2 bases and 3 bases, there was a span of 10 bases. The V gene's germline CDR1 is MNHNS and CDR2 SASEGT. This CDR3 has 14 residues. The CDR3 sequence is CASSESGLDTEAFF. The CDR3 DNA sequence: TGTGCCAGCAGTGAATCGGGGTTGGACACTGAAGCTTTCTTT.

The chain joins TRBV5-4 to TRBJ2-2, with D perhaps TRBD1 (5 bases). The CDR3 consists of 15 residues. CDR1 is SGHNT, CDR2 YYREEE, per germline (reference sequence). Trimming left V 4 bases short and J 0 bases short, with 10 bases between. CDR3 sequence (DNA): TGTGCCAGCAGCCCAGACAGCGCGAACACCGGGGAGCTGTTTTTT. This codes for CASSPDSANTGELFF. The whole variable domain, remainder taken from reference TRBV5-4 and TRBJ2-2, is ETGVTQSPTHLIKTRGQQVTLRCSSQSGHNTVSWYQQALGQGPQFIFQYYREEENGRGNFPPRFSGLQFPNYSSELNVNALELDDSALYLCASSPDSANTGELFFGEGSRLTVL.

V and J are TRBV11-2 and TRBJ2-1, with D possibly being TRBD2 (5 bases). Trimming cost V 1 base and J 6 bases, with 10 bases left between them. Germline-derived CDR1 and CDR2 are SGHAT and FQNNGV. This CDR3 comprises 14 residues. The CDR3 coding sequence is TGTGCCAGCAGCTTAGTCCCCGGGATCAATGAGCAGTTCTTC. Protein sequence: CASSLVPGINEQFF.

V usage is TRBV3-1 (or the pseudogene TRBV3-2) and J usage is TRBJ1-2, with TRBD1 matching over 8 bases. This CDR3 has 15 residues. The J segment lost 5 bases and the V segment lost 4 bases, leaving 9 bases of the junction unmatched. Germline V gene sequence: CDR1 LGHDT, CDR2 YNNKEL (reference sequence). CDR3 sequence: CASSLRDRPTYGYTF. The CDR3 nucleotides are TGTGCCAGCAGCCTCCGGGACAGGCCCACTTATGGCTACACCTTC.

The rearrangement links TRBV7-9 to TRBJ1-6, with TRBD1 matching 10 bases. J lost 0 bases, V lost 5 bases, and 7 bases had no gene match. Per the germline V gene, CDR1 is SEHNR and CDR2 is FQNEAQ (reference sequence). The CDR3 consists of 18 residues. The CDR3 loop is CASSVPGQGSSYNSPLHF. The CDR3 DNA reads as TGTGCCAGCAGCGTACCGGGACAGGGGAGCTCCTATAATTCACCCCTCCACTTT.

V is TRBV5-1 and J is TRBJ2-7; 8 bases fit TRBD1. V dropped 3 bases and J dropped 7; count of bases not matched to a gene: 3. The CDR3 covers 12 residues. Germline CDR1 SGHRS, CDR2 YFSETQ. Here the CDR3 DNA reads TGCGCCAGCAGCTCGACAGGGGCTGAGCAGTACTTC. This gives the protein CASSSTGAEQYF. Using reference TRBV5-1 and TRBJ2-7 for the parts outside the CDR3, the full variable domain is KAGVTQTPRYLIKTRGQQVTLSCSPISGHRSVSWYQQTPGQGLQFLFEYFSETQRNKGNFPGRFSGRQFSNSRSEMNVSTLELGDSALYLCASSSTGAEQYFGPGTRLTVT.

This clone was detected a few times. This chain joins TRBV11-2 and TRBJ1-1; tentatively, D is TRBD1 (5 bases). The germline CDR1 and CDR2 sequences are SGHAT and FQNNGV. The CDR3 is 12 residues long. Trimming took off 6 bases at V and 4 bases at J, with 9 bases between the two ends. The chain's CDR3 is CASRVGVTEAFF. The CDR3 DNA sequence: TGTGCCAGCAGGGTGGGGGTCACTGAAGCTTTCTTT.

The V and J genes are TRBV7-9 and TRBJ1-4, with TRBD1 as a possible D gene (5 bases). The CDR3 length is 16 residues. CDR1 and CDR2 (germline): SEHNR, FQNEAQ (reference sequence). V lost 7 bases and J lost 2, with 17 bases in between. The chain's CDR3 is CASTLGQTITNEKLFF. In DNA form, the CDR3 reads TGTGCCAGCACCTTGGGGCAGACGATTACTAATGAAAAACTGTTTTTT.

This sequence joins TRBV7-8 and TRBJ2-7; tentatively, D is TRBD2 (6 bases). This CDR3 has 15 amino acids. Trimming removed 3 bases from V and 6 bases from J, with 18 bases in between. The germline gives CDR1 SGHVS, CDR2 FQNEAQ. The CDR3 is CASSFGRTPPGEQYF. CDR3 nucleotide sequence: TGTGCCAGCAGCTTTGGGAGGACCCCACCGGGCGAGCAGTACTTC.

The CDR3 loop is CASSPRASGSPGAYNEQFF. Here the CDR3 DNA reads TGTGCCAGCAGCCCCCGGGCTAGCGGGAGTCCCGGGGCCTACAATGAGCAGTTCTTC. This sequence joins TRBV7-9 and TRBJ2-1, with TRBD2 identical over 10 bases. V lost 5 bases, J lost 2 bases, and 15 bases stayed unmatched. CDR1 is SEHNR, CDR2 FQNEAQ, per germline (reference sequence). The CDR3 is 19 amino acids.

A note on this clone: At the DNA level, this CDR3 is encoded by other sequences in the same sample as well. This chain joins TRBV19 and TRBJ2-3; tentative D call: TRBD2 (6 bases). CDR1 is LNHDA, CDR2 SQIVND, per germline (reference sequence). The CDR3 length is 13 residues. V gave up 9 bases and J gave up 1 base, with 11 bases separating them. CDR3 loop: CASRTGGTDTQYF. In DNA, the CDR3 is TGTGCCAGCAGAACGGGGGGCACAGATACGCAGTATTTT.

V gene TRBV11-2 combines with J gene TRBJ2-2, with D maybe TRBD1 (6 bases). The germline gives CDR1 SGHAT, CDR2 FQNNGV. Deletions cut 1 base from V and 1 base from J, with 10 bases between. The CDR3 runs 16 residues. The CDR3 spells CASSLAGAMNTGELFF. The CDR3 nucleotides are TGTGCCAGCAGCTTAGCAGGGGCCATGAACACCGGGGAGCTGTTTTTT.

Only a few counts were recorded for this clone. The CDR3 is CASSRTLNTEAFF. CDR3 sequence (DNA): TGTGCCAGCAGTAGGACCTTGAACACTGAAGCTTTCTTT. The chain carries TRBV5-4 and TRBJ1-1; D unclear. The CDR3 is made up of 13 amino acids. Germline V gene sequence: CDR1 SGHNT, CDR2 YYREEE (reference sequence). The germline V and J ends were trimmed by 5 bases and 0 bases, with 8 bases remaining between them.

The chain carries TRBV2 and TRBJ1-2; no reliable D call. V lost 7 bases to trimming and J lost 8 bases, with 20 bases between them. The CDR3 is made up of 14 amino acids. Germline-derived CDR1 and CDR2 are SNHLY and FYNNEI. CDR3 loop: CASNPEKVAGGYTF. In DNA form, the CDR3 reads TGTGCCAGCAACCCAGAGAAGGTTGCTGGAGGCTACACCTTC.